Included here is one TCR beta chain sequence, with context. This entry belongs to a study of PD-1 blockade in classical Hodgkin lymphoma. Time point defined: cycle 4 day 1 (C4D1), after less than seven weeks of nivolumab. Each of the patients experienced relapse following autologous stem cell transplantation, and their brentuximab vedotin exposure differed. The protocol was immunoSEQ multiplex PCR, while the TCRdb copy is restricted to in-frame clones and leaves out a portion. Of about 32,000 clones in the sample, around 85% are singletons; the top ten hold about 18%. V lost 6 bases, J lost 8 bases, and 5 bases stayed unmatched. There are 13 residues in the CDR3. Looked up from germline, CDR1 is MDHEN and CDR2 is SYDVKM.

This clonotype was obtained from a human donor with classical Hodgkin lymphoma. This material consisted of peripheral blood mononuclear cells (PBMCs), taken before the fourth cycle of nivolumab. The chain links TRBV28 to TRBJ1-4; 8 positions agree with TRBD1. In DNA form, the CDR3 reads TGTGCCAGCAGGCGGACAGGGAACGAAAAACTGTTTTTT. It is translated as CASRRTGNEKLFF.